This is a list of T cell receptor beta chains from one sample in a study of cytomegalovirus exposure and HLA in healthy donors. Profiled with immunoSEQ multiplex PCR; TCRdb holds only in-frame clones, not every one. The sample totals some 180,000 clones. Sequencing used PBMCs. The receptors come from a man younger than 40 in good health and CMV-seronegative. The CDR3 runs from the conserved cysteine through the conserved F or W. The D gene is left open where the match is weak.

TRBV19	TRBD2	TRBJ2-1	CASSPWTSGRHGNEQFF	TGTGCCAGTAGTCCGTGGACTAGCGGGAGGCATGGCAATGAGCAGTTCTTC
TRBV4-1	TRBD1	TRBJ1-2	CASTPQGSRYGYTF	TGCGCCAGCACCCCACAGGGGTCGCGATATGGCTACACCTTC
TRBV27	TRBD2	TRBJ2-3	CASGRGADTQYF	TGTGCTAGCGGGAGAGGTGCAGATACGCAGTATTTT
TRBV15	-	TRBJ2-7	CATSTPSILVNEQYF	TGTGCCACCAGCACCCCGTCTATTTTGGTCAACGAGCAGTACTTC
TRBV6-1	-	TRBJ1-5	CASTGQGGQPQHF	TGTGCCAGCACGGGCCAGGGAGGTCAGCCCCAGCATTTT
TRBV27	TRBD2	TRBJ2-5	CASSTRTSGAYQETQYF	TGTGCCAGCAGCACAAGGACTAGCGGGGCCTACCAAGAGACCCAGTACTTC
TRBV7-8	TRBD2	TRBJ2-1	CASRRLAGSNEQFF	TGTGCCAGCAGGAGACTAGCGGGAAGCAATGAGCAGTTCTTC
TRBV7-2	TRBD2	TRBJ2-5	CASSLYGTTQETQYF	TGTGCCAGCAGCTTATACGGGACTACCCAAGAGACCCAGTACTTC
TRBV19	-	TRBJ1-1	CASTLKGETTYLNTEAFF	TGTGCCAGTACCCTAAAGGGAGAGACGACCTACCTGAACACTGAAGCTTTCTTT
TRBV12-5	-	TRBJ2-5	CASGFGVQETQYF	TGTGCTAGTGGTTTCGGAGTCCAAGAGACCCAGTACTTC
TRBV4-2	TRBD2	TRBJ2-3	CASSQYRGTSGPTDTQYF	TGTGCCAGCAGCCAATACCGGGGGACTAGCGGCCCCACAGATACGCAGTATTTT
TRBV28	TRBD1	TRBJ1-1	CASSYNRGRRYTEAFF	TGTGCCAGCAGTTATAACAGGGGGCGGCGGTACACTGAAGCTTTCTTT
TRBV11-2	TRBD2	TRBJ2-1	CASRGGTSGRAYNEQFF	TGTGCCAGCAGGGGAGGGACTAGCGGGAGGGCCTACAATGAGCAGTTCTTC
TRBV5-1	TRBD2	TRBJ2-1	CASSASGSLNNEQFF	TGCGCCAGCAGCGCTAGCGGGAGCCTCAACAATGAGCAGTTCTTC
TRBV27	TRBD1	TRBJ1-2	CASSSLSGTGFSADGYTF	TGTGCCAGCAGTTCTCTCTCCGGGACAGGGTTTTCTGCCGATGGCTACACCTTC
TRBV27	-	TRBJ2-5	CASSLSAQARWETQYF	TGTGCCAGCAGTTTATCGGCACAGGCGCGTTGGGAGACCCAGTACTTC